This TCR beta chain was documented in a study of CD8 T cells in Susac syndrome. V gave up 1 base and J gave up 6 bases; unmatched junction bases: 6. The CDR3 is made up of 14 amino acids. Germline CDR1 and CDR2: SQVTM and ANQGSEA. A single count supports this clonotype. Antigen unknown. With random hexamers, reverse transcription was performed on about 0.5 to 1 ug of RNA. Each CDR3 protein gets one entry after TCRdb re-called the immunoSEQ multiplex PCR reads with MiXCR. The sample shows 150,000 to 200,000 distinct CDR3 sequences, over 85% of them seen only once. CD8+ and CD4+ T cells circulating in blood were sequenced for TCR beta. Controls were drawn from healthy donors and were matched for age and sex. TEMRA cells were FACS-enriched, and CD8+ and CD4+ T cells were isolated negatively. Study results and limitations: Individuals included in the TCR sequencing and HLA analysis were acknowledged by the study to be relatively few in number.

The material sequenced was CD4+ T cells from PBMCs. The genes are TRBV29-1 and TRBJ1-2; 9 bases line up with TRBD1. The receptor was isolated from a human donor in good health. The CDR3 DNA is TGCAGCGTTGAAGGTGGAGGACAGGGGCATGGCTACACCTTC. It encodes CSVEGGGQGHGYTF.